This T cell receptor beta chain stems from a study of identical twins. Regarding the study as a whole: Excess low generation probability was seen in twin-shared out-of-frame alpha sequences. The study drew conclusions from cross-sectional statistical analysis, not from following the same donors. Memory repertoires showed no such pattern, whereas abundant cord blood beta clonotypes carried fewer insertions.

Carrying unique molecular identifiers, the cDNA also gained a universal primer site through template switching. TCRdb reanalysed the 5' RACE reads using MiXCR and keeps one entry per CDR3 protein. The sample lists 350,000 to 450,000 distinct CDR3 sequences, around a sixth occurring once. Germline V gene data show CDR1 as SGHVS and CDR2 as FQNEAQ. Trimming left V 5 bases short and J 7 bases short, with 12 bases between. CDR3 length equals 14 residues. This clonotype has a handful of counts. What it binds is not known. The sample consisted of naive T cells sorted from blood. This receptor was obtained from a man aged 45 to 65 in good health. This chain joins TRBV7-8 and TRBJ1-6; D call uncertain. CDR3: CASSPGIGNSPLHF. The CDR3 DNA reads as TGTGCCAGCAGCCCTGGGATTGGAAATTCACCCCTCCACTTT.